One T cell receptor (beta chain) is described in this entry. Its matching antigen is unknown. Germline lookup yields CDR1 SNHLY and CDR2 FYNNEI. Trimming cost V 5 bases and J 0 bases, with 10 bases left between them. The CDR3 is 15 residues long. These data are taken from a study of persistence of HIV-infected CD4 T cells. Nonspecific anti-CD3/anti-CD28 bead stimulation represents the broad CD4+ T cell repertoire. Responding CD4+ T cells were sorted by upregulation of both CD40 ligand and CD69. Donors had CD4+ T cell counts above 400 cells/uL and were CMV-seropositive. Study-wide points: Proviral oligoclonality tracked with TCR oligoclonality within the same sorted cells. CMV- and Gag-responding cells had lower TCRbeta richness than CD3/CD28-responding cells.

The libraries were made with immunoSEQ version 4 in survey mode. The table came from immunoSEQ multiplex PCR; TCRdb's copy has only in-frame clones and leaves some out. The table lists fewer than 50,000 clones, approximately 91% of them singletons. V and J are TRBV2 and TRBJ2-2; D is undetermined. Here the sequenced sample was CD4+ T cells sorted from PBMCs after roughly 18-hour stimulation, taken from a patient who received antiretroviral therapy. The sequence was collected from an adult man with HIV who was CMV-seropositive. The CDR3 DNA reads TGTGCCAGCAGTACCAGGAACGCGAACACCGGGGAGCTGTTTTTT. This encodes CASSTRNANTGELFF.